The sequence of this T cell receptor (beta chain) was determined in a study of T cells in Graves' hyperthyroidism and ophthalmopathy. CDR3 length equals 16 residues. The junction had 7 bases not matched to a gene; V was cut back by 4 bases and J by 5 bases. CDR1 and CDR2 from the germline V gene are LGHDT and YNNKEL (reference sequence). RNA transcripts provided the source from which TCR beta CDR3 regions were amplified. A set of HTBI primers served as the primers for a first-round RT-PCR of the TCR CDR3. Each CDR3 protein is one row after TCRdb ran MiXCR on the multiplex PCR reads. In the table there are 730,000 or so distinct CDR3 sequences, 18% of which are singletons. This clonotype was counted a few times. Uncontrolled infection, other autoimmune disease, pregnancy or lactation barred patients from enrollment.

The chain joins TRBV3-1 to TRBJ2-2, with 10 bases that match TRBD2. Sequencing used blood. This sequence originates from a woman between 45 and 60 years old with Graves' hyperthyroidism that later progressed to Graves' ophthalmopathy. This CDR3 is CASSPPSGGVTGELFF. In nucleotides, the CDR3 is TGTGCCAGCAGCCCCCCGAGCGGGGGGGTAACCGGGGAGCTGTTTTTT. Combining the CDR3 with reference TRBV3-1 and TRBJ2-2 gives the whole variable domain DTAVSQTPKYLVTQMGNDKSIKCEQNLGHDTMYWYKQDSKKFLKIMFSYNNKELIINETVPNRFSPKSPDKAHLNLHINSLELGDSAVYFCASSPPSGGVTGELFFGEGSRLTVL.